This T cell receptor beta chain originates from a study of early T cells in non-severe SARS-CoV-2 infection. Findings and limits, study-wide: VDJdb matching, biased toward anti-spike CD8 responses, missed private and CD4 specificities.

Unique molecular identifiers were affixed to single, distinct cDNA molecules. In TCRdb, the 5' RACE reads were re-called with MiXCR into one record per CDR3 protein. Counted here are about 90,000 distinct CDR3 sequences, approximately 15% occurring once; the ten biggest clones make up roughly 7%. This CDR3 has 13 residues. J lost 5 bases, V lost 3 bases, and 2 bases had no gene match. Germline V lookup: CDR1 SGHNT, CDR2 YENEEA. This clonotype was seen only a few times. Its specificity is not known. V gene TRBV11-3 combines with J gene TRBJ2-3; 7 bases map to TRBD1. The receptor was derived from an adult who was a healthcare worker with PCR-confirmed SARS-CoV-2 infection or an uninfected control (not recorded which). Sequenced: whole blood. CDR3 DNA: TGTGCCAGCAGCTTCAGACAGGGAGATACGCAGTATTTT. Amino acids: CASSFRQGDTQYF.